A single sample gave rise to the 16 T cell receptor beta chains below, sequenced in a study of control samples from healthy donors and cancer patients. This table comes from immunoSEQ multiplex PCR, and its TCRdb copy is limited to in-frame clones, with some not included. Here the sample spans tens of thousands of clones, over 75% being singletons. Sequencing was carried out using blood. These receptors all come from a woman aged 18-29 years in good health.

A few counts support this clone. The sample carries other DNA sequences with the same CDR3. J is TRBJ2-5 and V is TRBV5-1, with 8 bases fitting TRBD1. V was pared by 4 bases and J by 4 bases, with 3 bases of the junction left unmatched. This CDR3 comprises 13 residues. The germline CDR1 and CDR2 sequences are SGHRS and YFSETQ. The CDR3 loop reads CASSPQGAETQYF. In DNA form, the CDR3 reads TGCGCCAGCAGCCCTCAGGGGGCAGAGACCCAGTACTTC.

This clone appeared once. J is TRBJ1-4 and V is TRBV4-1; TRBD1 is a possible D gene (6 bases). From germline, CDR1 is MGHRA and CDR2 YSYEKL. V shed 1 base and J shed 10 bases, with 22 bases lying between them. This CDR3 spans 17 amino acids. DNA for the CDR3: TGCGCCAGCAGCCAAGTACAGGGTGGAGGGGCATTGGTAAAACTGTTTTTT. This encodes CASSQVQGGGALVKLFF.

For this clone: No conserved phenylalanine or tryptophan ends this CDR3, so it is likely a read error. This rearrangement joins TRBV5-1 to TRBJ1-2; 7 bases line up with TRBD1. The CDR3 runs 16 residues. Germline values: CDR1 SGHRS, CDR2 YFSETQ. V lost 2 bases, J lost 8 bases, and 15 bases stayed unmatched. DNA of the CDR3: TGCGCCAGCAGCTTTAGGGGAACGACAGGGCTAGGGGGCTACACCTCC. Translation: CASSFRGTTGLGGYTS.

V usage is TRBV2 and J usage is TRBJ2-7; no firm D call. Germline assignment: CDR1 SNHLY and CDR2 FYNNEI. Trimming left V 3 bases short and J 3 bases short, with 21 bases between. This CDR3 has 17 amino acids. CDR3 sequence: CASSELSTRGIFYEQYF. In DNA form, the CDR3 reads TGTGCCAGCAGTGAGCTTAGTACTCGTGGGATCTTCTACGAGCAGTACTTC.

In DNA, the CDR3 is TGTGCCAGCAGCCCCGGGACCTCGGACGAAAAACTGTTTTTT. Its protein product is CASSPGTSDEKLFF. This chain connects TRBV6-5 to TRBJ1-4; TRBD1 is a possible D gene (5 bases). The ends were cut back, 6 bases at V and 8 bases at J, with 16 bases in the middle. This CDR3 spans 14 amino acids. Looked up from germline, CDR1 is MNHEY and CDR2 is SVGAGI.

This chain joins TRBV7-6 and TRBJ1-1; the match to TRBD1 covers 7 bases. The CDR3 has 17 residues. In germline, CDR1 is SGHVS, CDR2 FNYEAQ. V gave up 6 bases and J gave up 0 bases; unmatched junction bases: 13. The CDR3 nucleotides are TGTGCCAGCAGTCTAAAACGGGACAGCAATATGAACACTGAAGCTTTCTTT. Residues: CASSLKRDSNMNTEAFF.

The CDR3 DNA sequence: TGTGCCAGCTCACCTCCGAACAGGGGGCAGAATTCACCCCTCCACTTT. Amino acids: CASSPPNRGQNSPLHF. The V call is TRBV18, the J call TRBJ1-6, with 9 bases lining up with TRBD1. V trimming: 3 bases; J trimming: 7 bases; junction bases outside the gene matches: 7. Germline assignment: CDR1 KGHSH and CDR2 LQKENI. The CDR3 totals 16 residues.

The chain carries TRBV7-2 and TRBJ1-3, with no clear D. CDR3 length: 16 residues. The V end was cut by 1 base, the J end by 0 bases, with 10 bases between. The germline gives CDR1 SGHTA, CDR2 FQGNSA. The CDR3 loop is CASSLVAAVSGNTIYF. The CDR3 DNA reads as TGTGCCAGCAGCTTAGTTGCAGCCGTCTCTGGAAACACCATATATTTT.

This clone was detected only once. V gene TRBV5-4 combines with J gene TRBJ2-1; TRBD1 is a possible D gene (5 bases). The CDR3 covers 14 residues. Germline CDR1 reads SGHNT; CDR2 reads YYREEE (reference sequence). V was shortened by 7 bases and J by 8 bases, with 19 bases between the two germline ends. The CDR3 protein is CASPGKQGGDEQFF. Written as DNA, the CDR3 is TGTGCCAGCCCAGGGAAGCAGGGTGGGGATGAGCAGTTCTTC.

CDR3 coding DNA: TGTGCCAGCAGTTCCCTCCTAGTGGACTATGGCTACACCTTC. This encodes CASSSLLVDYGYTF. The rearrangement joins TRBV6-2 or TRBV6-3 to TRBJ1-2, with D unclear. The V and J ends lost 4 bases and 3 bases respectively, with 12 bases between them. The length of the CDR3 is 14 residues. CDR1 MNHEY and CDR2 SVGEGT come from the germline V gene.

V is TRBV9 and J is TRBJ2-7; 8 nucleotides agree with TRBD2. With V trimmed by 3 bases and J by 4 bases, 3 bases remained unmatched. Germline-derived CDR1 and CDR2 are SGDLS and YYNGEE. CDR3 length equals 13 residues. The CDR3 DNA reads as TGTGCCAGCAGCGGTACTAGCGGATACGAGCAGTACTTC. It yields the protein CASSGTSGYEQYF.

The chain has TRBV7-2 and TRBJ2-1; 8 nucleotides line up with TRBD1. The length of the CDR3 is 14 residues. The germline CDR1 and CDR2 sequences are SGHTA and FQGNSA. With 5 bases clipped from V and 6 bases from J, the junction kept 6 bases outside the gene matches. CDR3 region: CASSLGQGSNEQFF. As DNA, the CDR3 is TGTGCCAGCAGCCTCGGACAGGGTAGCAATGAGCAGTTCTTC.

The chain has TRBV3-1 (or the pseudogene TRBV3-2) and TRBJ1-6; weak D call: TRBD1 (6 bases). Trimming removed 5 bases from V and 7 bases from J, with 12 bases in between. CDR3 size: 14 residues. The germline V gene has CDR1 LGHDT and CDR2 YNNKEL (reference sequence). CDR3: CASSNAQGNSPLHF. In DNA form, the CDR3 reads TGTGCCAGCAGCAACGCACAGGGAAATTCACCCCTCCACTTT.

J is TRBJ1-2 and V is TRBV27; no clear D gene. This CDR3 is built from 12 residues. V was pared by 5 bases and J by 8 bases, with 12 bases between. Germline V gene data show CDR1 as MNHEY and CDR2 as SMNVEV (reference sequence). CDR3 protein: CASSAGIGGYTF. CDR3 bases: TGTGCCAGCAGTGCCGGAATCGGAGGCTACACCTTC.

The chain links TRBV29-1 to TRBJ2-1, with 10 bases fitting TRBD2. Unmatched junction bases numbered 4, after V lost 0 bases and J lost 5 bases. The CDR3 runs to 15 residues. Per the germline V gene, CDR1 is SQVTM and CDR2 is ANQGSEA. This CDR3 reads CSVEETSGAHNEQFF. The CDR3 DNA reads TGCAGCGTTGAAGAAACTAGCGGGGCCCACAATGAGCAGTTCTTC.

As regards this clone: This same CDR3 is encoded by further DNA sequences in the sample. The chain carries TRBV5-1 and TRBJ1-3; the D is unclear. Germline CDR1 is SGHRS and CDR2 is YFSETQ. The CDR3 has 14 residues. V lost 0 bases and J 3 bases, leaving 7 bases between the germline ends. The CDR3 nucleotides read TGCGCCAGCAGCTTGGGTTTGAGTGGAAACACCATATATTTT. Its protein product is CASSLGLSGNTIYF.